Sequencing of this T cell receptor (beta chain) was carried out in a study of T cells after yellow fever vaccination. Study background: It was SMART-Seq v4 Ultra Low Input that prepared the fractions with low cell numbers.

TCRdb re-analysed the 5' RACE reads in MiXCR, keeping a single row per CDR3 protein. The sample carries more than 300,000 distinct CDR3 sequences, 3.5% to 4.5% recorded once. Germline V gene data show CDR1 as DFQATT and CDR2 as SNEGSKA (reference sequence). J lost 4 bases, V lost 0 bases, and 10 bases had no gene match. The CDR3 spans 17 residues. Material: PBMCs, obtained 15 days after the yellow fever booster vaccination. This receptor was identified in a man between 18 and 35 years old who received the YFV17D yellow fever vaccine. V is TRBV20-1 and J is TRBJ2-1; TRBD2 matches 9 bases. The CDR3 is CSARDLASGTLYNEQFF. The CDR3 region has the DNA TGCAGTGCTAGAGATCTGGCTAGCGGGACTCTATACAATGAGCAGTTCTTC.